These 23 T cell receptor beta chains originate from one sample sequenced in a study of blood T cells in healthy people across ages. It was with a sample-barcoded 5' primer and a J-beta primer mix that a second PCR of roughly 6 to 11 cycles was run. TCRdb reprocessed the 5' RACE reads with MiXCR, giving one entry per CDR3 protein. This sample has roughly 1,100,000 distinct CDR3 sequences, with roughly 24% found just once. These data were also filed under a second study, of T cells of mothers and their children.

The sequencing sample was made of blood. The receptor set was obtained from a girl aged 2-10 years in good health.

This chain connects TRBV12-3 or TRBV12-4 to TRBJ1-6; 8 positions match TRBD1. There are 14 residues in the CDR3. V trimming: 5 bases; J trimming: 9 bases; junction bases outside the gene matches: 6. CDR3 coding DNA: TGTGCCAGCAGTACCGGACAGGGAGGTTCACCCCTCCACTTT. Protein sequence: CASSTGQGGSPLHF.

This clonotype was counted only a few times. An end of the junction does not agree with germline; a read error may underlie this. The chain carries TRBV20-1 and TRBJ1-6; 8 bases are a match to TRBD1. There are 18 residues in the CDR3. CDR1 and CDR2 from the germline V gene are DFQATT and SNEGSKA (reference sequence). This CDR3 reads CGAREGDRWESYNSPLHF. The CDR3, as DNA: TGCGGTGCCCGTGAGGGGGACAGGTGGGAGTCCTATAATTCACCCCTCCACTTT.

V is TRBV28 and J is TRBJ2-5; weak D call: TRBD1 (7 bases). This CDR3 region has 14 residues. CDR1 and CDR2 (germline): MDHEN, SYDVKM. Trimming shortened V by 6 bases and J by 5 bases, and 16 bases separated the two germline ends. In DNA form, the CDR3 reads TGTGCCAGCAGGTTGGCAGGGGGGTTCGAGACCCAGTACTTC. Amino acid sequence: CASRLAGGFETQYF.

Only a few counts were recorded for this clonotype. The CDR3 coding sequence is TGCGCCAGCAGCAGGGACCACGAGCAGTACTTC. Protein product: CASSRDHEQYF. The chain is built from TRBV5-1 and TRBJ2-7; D may be TRBD1 or TRBD2 (5 bases each). The CDR3 loop spans 11 amino acids. V was pared by 4 bases and J by 5 bases, with 7 bases between. The germline gives CDR1 SGHRS, CDR2 YFSETQ.

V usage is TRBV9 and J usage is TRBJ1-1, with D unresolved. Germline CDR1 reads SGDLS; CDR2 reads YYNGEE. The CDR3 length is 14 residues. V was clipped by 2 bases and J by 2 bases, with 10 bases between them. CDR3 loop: CASSVAQVNTEAFF. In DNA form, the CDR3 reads TGTGCCAGCAGCGTTGCTCAGGTTAACACTGAAGCTTTCTTT. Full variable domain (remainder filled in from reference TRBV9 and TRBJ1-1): DSGVTQTPKHLITATGQRVTLRCSPRSGDLSVYWYQQSLDQGLQFLIQYYNGEERAKGNILERFSAQQFPDLHSELNLSSLELGDSALYFCASSVAQVNTEAFFGQGTRLTVV.

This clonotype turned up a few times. CDR3 sequence reads: CASSSVKQTGGQFF. Here the CDR3 DNA reads TGTGCCAGCAGTTCGGTAAAACAGACGGGGGGGCAGTTCTTC. The genes are TRBV6-2 or TRBV6-3 and TRBJ2-1, with 7 bases aligning to TRBD2. Looked up from germline, CDR1 is MNHEY and CDR2 is SVGEGT. V lost 4 bases and J lost 12; bases outside the gene matches: 12. The CDR3 runs 14 residues.

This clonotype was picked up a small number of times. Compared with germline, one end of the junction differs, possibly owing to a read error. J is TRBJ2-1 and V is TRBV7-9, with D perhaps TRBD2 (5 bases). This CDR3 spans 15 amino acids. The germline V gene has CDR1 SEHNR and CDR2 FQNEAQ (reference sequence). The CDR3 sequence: CASSIAISVLNEQFF. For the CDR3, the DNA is TGTGCCAGCAGCATAGCTATTAGCGTCCTTAATGAGCAGTTCTTC.

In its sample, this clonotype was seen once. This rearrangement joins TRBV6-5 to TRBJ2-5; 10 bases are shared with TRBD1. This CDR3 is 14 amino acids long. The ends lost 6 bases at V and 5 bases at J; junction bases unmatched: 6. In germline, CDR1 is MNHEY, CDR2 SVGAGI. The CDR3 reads CASRGQGTKETQYF. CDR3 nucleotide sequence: TGTGCCAGCAGGGGACAGGGGACAAAGGAGACCCAGTACTTC.

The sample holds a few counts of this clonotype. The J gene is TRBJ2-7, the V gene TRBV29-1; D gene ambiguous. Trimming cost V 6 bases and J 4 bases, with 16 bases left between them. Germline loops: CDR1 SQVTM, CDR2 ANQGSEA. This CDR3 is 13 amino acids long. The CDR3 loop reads CSVTSLLGYEQYF. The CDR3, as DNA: TGCAGCGTAACATCCCTTCTTGGGTACGAGCAGTACTTC.

In DNA, the CDR3 is TGTGCCAGCAGCCCCGAAAAAGGGGACACTGAAGCTTTCTTT. Protein sequence: CASSPEKGDTEAFF. The V gene is TRBV9, the J gene TRBJ1-1; the D gene is possibly TRBD1 (5 bases). The germline gives CDR1 SGDLS, CDR2 YYNGEE. The CDR3 loop spans 14 amino acids. V dropped 4 bases and J dropped 3 bases, with 13 bases sitting between them.

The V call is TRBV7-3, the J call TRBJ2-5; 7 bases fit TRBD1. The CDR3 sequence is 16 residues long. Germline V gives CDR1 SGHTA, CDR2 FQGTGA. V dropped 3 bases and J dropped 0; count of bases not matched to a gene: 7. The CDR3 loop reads CASSFGQTGYQETQYF. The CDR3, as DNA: TGTGCCAGCAGCTTCGGACAGACAGGGTACCAAGAGACCCAGTACTTC.

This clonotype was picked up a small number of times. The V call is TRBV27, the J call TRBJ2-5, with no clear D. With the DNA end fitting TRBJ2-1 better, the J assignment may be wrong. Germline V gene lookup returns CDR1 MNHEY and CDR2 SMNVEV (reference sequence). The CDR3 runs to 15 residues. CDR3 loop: CASSSPRVRSNEQFF. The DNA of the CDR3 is TGTGCCAGCAGTTCTCCCCGTGTCCGCAGCAATGAGCAGTTCTTC.

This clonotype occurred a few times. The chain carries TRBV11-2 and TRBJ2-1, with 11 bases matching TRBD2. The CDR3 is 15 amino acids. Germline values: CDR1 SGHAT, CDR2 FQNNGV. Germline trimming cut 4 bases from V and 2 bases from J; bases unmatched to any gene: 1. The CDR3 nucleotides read TGTGCCAGCAGCTCGACTAGCGGGGCCTACAATGAGCAGTTCTTC. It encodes CASSSTSGAYNEQFF.

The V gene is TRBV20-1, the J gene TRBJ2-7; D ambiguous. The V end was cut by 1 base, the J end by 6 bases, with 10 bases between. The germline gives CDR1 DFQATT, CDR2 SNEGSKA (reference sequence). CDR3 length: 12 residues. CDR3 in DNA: TGCAGTGCTAGAGGTCTAGTGGGCGAGCAGTACTTC. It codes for CSARGLVGEQYF.

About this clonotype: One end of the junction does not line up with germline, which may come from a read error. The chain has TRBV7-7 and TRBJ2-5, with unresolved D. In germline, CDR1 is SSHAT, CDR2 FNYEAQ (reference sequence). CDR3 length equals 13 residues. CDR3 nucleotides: TGTGCTAGCAGCCCGTATGGGAAAGAGACCCAGTACTTC. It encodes CASSPYGKETQYF.

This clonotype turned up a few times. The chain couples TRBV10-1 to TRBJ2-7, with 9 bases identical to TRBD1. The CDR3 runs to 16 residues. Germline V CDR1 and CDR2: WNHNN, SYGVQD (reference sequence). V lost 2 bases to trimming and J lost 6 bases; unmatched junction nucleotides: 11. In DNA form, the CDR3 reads TGCGCCAGCAGTGAGAATCCCGGGACAGGGCTCAGCGAGCAGTACTTC. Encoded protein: CASSENPGTGLSEQYF.

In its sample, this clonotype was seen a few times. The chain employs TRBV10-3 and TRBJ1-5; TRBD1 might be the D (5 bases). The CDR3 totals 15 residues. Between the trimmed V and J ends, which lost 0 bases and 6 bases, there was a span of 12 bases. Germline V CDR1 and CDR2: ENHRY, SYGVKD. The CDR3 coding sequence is TGTGCCATCAGTGAGTCAGGACATAGGGTTCAGCCCCAGCATTTT. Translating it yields CAISESGHRVQPQHF.

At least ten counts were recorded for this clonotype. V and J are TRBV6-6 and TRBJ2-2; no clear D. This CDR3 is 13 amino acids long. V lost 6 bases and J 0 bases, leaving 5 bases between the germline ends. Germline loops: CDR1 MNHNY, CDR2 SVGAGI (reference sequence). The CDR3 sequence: CASSFTNTGELFF. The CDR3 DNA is TGTGCCAGCAGCTTTACGAACACCGGGGAGCTGTTTTTT.

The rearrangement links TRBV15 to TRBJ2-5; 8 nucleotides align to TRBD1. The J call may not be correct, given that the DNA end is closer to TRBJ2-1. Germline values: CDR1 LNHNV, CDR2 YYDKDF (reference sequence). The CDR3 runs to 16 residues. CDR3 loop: CATSTGQGSSWDEQFF. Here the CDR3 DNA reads TGTGCCACCAGCACCGGACAGGGATCTTCTTGGGATGAGCAGTTCTTC.

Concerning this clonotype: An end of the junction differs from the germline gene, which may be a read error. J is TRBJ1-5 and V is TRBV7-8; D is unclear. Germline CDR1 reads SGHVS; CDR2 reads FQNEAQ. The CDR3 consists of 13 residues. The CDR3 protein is CASSQSSNRPQHF. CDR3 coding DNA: TGTGCCAGCAGCCAGTCTAGCAATCGGCCCCAGCATTTT. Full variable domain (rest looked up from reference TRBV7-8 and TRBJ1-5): GAGVSQSPRYKVAKRGQDVALRCDPISGHVSLFWYQQALGQGPEFLTYFQNEAQLDKSGLPSDRFFAERPEGSVSTLKIQRTQQEDSAVYLCASSQSSNRPQHFGDGTRLSIL.

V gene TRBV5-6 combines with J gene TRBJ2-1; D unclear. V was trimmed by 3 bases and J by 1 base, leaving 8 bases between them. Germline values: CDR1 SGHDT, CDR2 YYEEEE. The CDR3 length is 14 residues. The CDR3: CASSSLGSYNEQFF. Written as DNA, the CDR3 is TGTGCCAGCAGCTCGCTAGGGTCCTACAATGAGCAGTTCTTC.

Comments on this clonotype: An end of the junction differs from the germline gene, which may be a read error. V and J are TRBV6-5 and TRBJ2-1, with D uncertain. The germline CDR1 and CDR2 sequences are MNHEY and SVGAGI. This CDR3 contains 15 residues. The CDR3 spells CASRPTPSSHNEQFF. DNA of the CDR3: TGTGCCAGCAGGCCGACCCCGAGCTCCCACAATGAGCAGTTCTTC.

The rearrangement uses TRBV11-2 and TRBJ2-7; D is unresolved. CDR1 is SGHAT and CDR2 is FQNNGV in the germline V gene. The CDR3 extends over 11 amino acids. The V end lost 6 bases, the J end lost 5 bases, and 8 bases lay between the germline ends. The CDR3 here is CASRRWDEQYF. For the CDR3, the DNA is TGTGCCAGCAGGAGGTGGGACGAGCAGTACTTC.